The 19 T cell receptor beta chains listed next were all sequenced from one sample in a study of radiotherapy plus CTLA-4 blockade in lung cancer. Method: immunoSEQ multiplex PCR; TCRdb's copy keeps in-frame clones and lacks some. Of roughly 76,000 clones in the sample, roughly 70% were seen once. Sequencing was performed on peripheral blood, taken from a patient treated with radiotherapy plus ipilimumab. Receptors were obtained from a human donor with non-small cell lung cancer whose response to radiotherapy plus ipilimumab could not be evaluated.

This clone was observed once. The chain recombines TRBV7-9 with TRBJ1-4; 9 bases align to TRBD1. J gave up 8 bases and V 7 bases, and 8 bases lay outside the gene matches. There are 14 residues in the CDR3. CDR1 and CDR2 from the germline V gene are SEHNR and FQNEAQ (reference sequence). CDR3 in DNA: TGTGCCAGCACCCTACAGGGGGCCTGGGAAAAACTGTTTTTT. Its translation: CASTLQGAWEKLFF.

This chain links TRBV6-6 with TRBJ1-1, with D tentatively TRBD1 (5 bases). The CDR3 is 14 amino acids. The V and J ends lost 2 bases and 0 bases respectively, with 7 bases between them. CDR1 and CDR2 (germline): MNHNY, SVGAGI (reference sequence). The CDR3 DNA reads TGTGCCAGCAGTTACCACAGGATGAACACTGAAGCTTTCTTT. It translates to CASSYHRMNTEAFF.

This sequence joins TRBV23-1 and TRBJ1-6, with TRBD1 matching over 7 bases. TRBV23-1 is annotated as an ORF whose role is uncertain. The CDR3 extends over 14 amino acids. The trim removed 7 bases at V and 7 bases at J, leaving 7 bases unmatched. CDR3 coding DNA: TGCGCCAGCACCTACGACAGGGACAATTCACCCCTCCACTTT. This sequence encodes CASTYDRDNSPLHF.

The chain links TRBV28 to TRBJ2-1; 10 bases align to TRBD1. The CDR3 consists of 18 residues. Looked up from germline, CDR1 is MDHEN and CDR2 is SYDVKM. V shed 3 bases, J shed 1 base, and the junction held 9 bases outside the gene matches. For the CDR3, the DNA is TGTGCCAGCAGTTTTGCGACAGGGGGCACCTATTCCTACAATGAGCAGTTCTTC. This codes for CASSFATGGTYSYNEQFF.

The chain couples TRBV21-1 to TRBJ1-5; the listed D gene, TRBD1, was not tested against the DNA. TRBV21-1 is a pseudogene. The CDR3 is made up of 17 amino acids. CDR3 DNA: TGTGCCAGCAGCAACCGGGACAGGGCCCAAGGCGATCAGCCCCAGCATTTT. Translated, it gives CASSNRDRAQGDQPQHF.

The chain links TRBV7-2 to TRBJ1-5, with a tentative D call TRBD1 (6 bases). CDR1 and CDR2 (germline): SGHTA, FQGNSA. The V gene lost 4 bases and the J gene lost 3 bases, with 16 bases spanning the gap. The CDR3 length is 16 residues. CDR3 in amino acids: CASSSAGEGYNQPQHF. The CDR3 nucleotides are TGTGCCAGCAGCTCAGCAGGGGAGGGCTACAATCAGCCCCAGCATTTT.

The V call is TRBV12-2, the J call TRBJ1-6; TRBD1 is taken as the D call from the table, unchecked against the DNA. TRBV12-2 is a recognized pseudogene. The CDR3 consists of 17 residues. This CDR3 reads CASRPIPDRGDNSPLHF. CDR3 coding DNA: TGTGCAAGTCGACCCATACCCGACAGGGGCGATAATTCACCCCTCCACTTT.

The genes are TRBV29-1 and TRBJ1-4; 7 nucleotides line up with TRBD1. This CDR3 is 13 amino acids long. Germline V gene sequence: CDR1 SQVTM, CDR2 ANQGSEA. V dropped 2 bases and J dropped 8; count of bases not matched to a gene: 5. CDR3 bases: TGCAGCGTTGAACAGGGGGTTCAGGAAAAACTGTTTTTT. The encoded protein is CSVEQGVQEKLFF.

The rearrangement uses TRBV18 and TRBJ1-5, with TRBD1 matching over 7 bases. V lost 3 bases and J lost 4; bases outside the gene matches: 3. The CDR3 spans 14 residues. Germline V lookup: CDR1 KGHSH, CDR2 LQKENI. CDR3 sequence: CASSPTGTNQPQHF. The CDR3 DNA sequence: TGTGCCAGCTCACCGACAGGGACGAATCAGCCCCAGCATTTT.

The V call is TRBV28, the J call TRBJ2-2; 7 bases align to TRBD2. With 1 base clipped from V and 1 base from J, the junction kept 12 bases outside the gene matches. Germline V CDR1 and CDR2: MDHEN, SYDVKM. The CDR3 runs to 19 residues. The CDR3 loop is CASSLFYLRERRNTGELFF. In DNA, the CDR3 is TGTGCCAGCAGTTTATTCTATTTGCGGGAGCGGCGGAACACCGGGGAGCTGTTTTTT.

This clone was seen a few times. The chain uses TRBV19 and TRBJ1-5, with D tentatively TRBD1 (5 bases). Germline CDR1 LNHDA, CDR2 SQIVND (reference sequence). The ends were cut back, 5 bases at V and 7 bases at J, with 12 bases in the middle. CDR3 length equals 13 residues. The CDR3 DNA follows: TGTGCCAGTAGTGGCACAGGTAGACAGCCCCAGCATTTT. This translates into CASSGTGRQPQHF.

V and J are TRBV6-5 and TRBJ2-7, with D uncertain. Germline V gene data show CDR1 as MNHEY and CDR2 as SVGAGI. This CDR3 has 13 residues. Trimming took off 8 bases at V and 2 bases at J, with 13 bases between the two ends. In DNA, the CDR3 is TGTGCCAGCCGCCCCGGCGGAGCCTACGAGCAGTACTTC. Its translation is CASRPGGAYEQYF.

This chain connects TRBV14 to TRBJ1-4; D is perhaps TRBD1 (5 bases). There are 18 residues in the CDR3. Germline loops: CDR1 SGHDN, CDR2 FVKESK. Trimming left V 0 bases short and J 4 bases short, with 18 bases between. The chain's CDR3 is CASSQDGVMGGFNEKLFF. DNA of the CDR3: TGTGCCAGCAGCCAAGATGGGGTTATGGGGGGGTTTAATGAAAAACTGTTTTTT. Together with reference TRBV14 and TRBJ1-4, the CDR3 gives the full variable domain: EAGVTQFPSHSVIEKGQTVTLRCDPISGHDNLYWYRRVMGKEIKFLLHFVKESKQDESGMPNNRFLAERTGGTYSTLKVQPAELEDSGVYFCASSQDGVMGGFNEKLFFGSGTQLSVL.

The chain recombines TRBV29-1 with TRBJ2-7; D is possibly TRBD1 (6 bases). Germline V lookup: CDR1 SQVTM, CDR2 ANQGSEA. The CDR3 has 14 residues. Trimming stripped 6 bases from V and 0 bases from J, with 15 bases between. CDR3 coding DNA: TGCAGCGTGATGGACAGACGTAGCTCCTACGAGCAGTACTTC. Translating gives CSVMDRRSSYEQYF.

The chain employs TRBV20-1 and TRBJ2-3; perhaps TRBD2 as D (5 bases). The V gene's germline CDR1 is DFQATT and CDR2 SNEGSKA (reference sequence). The CDR3 has 11 residues. V was cut by 3 bases and J by 11 bases, with 12 bases left in between. CDR3: CSASSPGKQYF. The CDR3 coding sequence is TGCAGTGCTAGTTCCCCGGGGAAGCAGTATTTT.

The sample holds a few counts of this clone. The V gene is TRBV5-1, the J gene TRBJ1-2; D possibly corresponds to TRBD1 (6 bases). The CDR3 runs to 15 residues. The V end was cut by 0 bases, the J end by 4 bases, with 13 bases between. CDR1 and CDR2 (germline): SGHRS, YFSETQ. The CDR3 here is CASSLGIGTSYGYTF. The CDR3 DNA sequence: TGCGCCAGCAGCTTGGGCATTGGGACAAGCTATGGCTACACCTTC.

This clone was seen a handful of times. V and J are TRBV5-1 and TRBJ2-6; D possibly corresponds to TRBD2 (6 bases). Germline assignment: CDR1 SGHRS and CDR2 YFSETQ. CDR3 length equals 18 residues. V was cut by 0 bases and J by 1 base, with 14 bases left in between. The CDR3 here is CASSLAGGIGSGANVLTF. The CDR3, as DNA: TGCGCCAGCAGCTTGGCCGGGGGAATCGGGTCTGGGGCCAACGTCCTGACTTTC.

The J gene is TRBJ2-3, the V gene TRBV10-1, with 7 bases aligning to TRBD2. The germline CDR1 and CDR2 sequences are WNHNN and SYGVQD (reference sequence). The CDR3 covers 15 residues. V lost 0 bases to trimming and J lost 6 bases; unmatched junction nucleotides: 6. The CDR3 DNA is TGCGCCAGCAGTGAGTCGGGCGGGAGTTTGGATACGCAGTATTTT. Amino acid sequence: CASSESGGSLDTQYF.

The chain couples TRBV5-1 to TRBJ2-7; 7 bases match TRBD2. Germline-derived CDR1 and CDR2 are SGHRS and YFSETQ. This CDR3 has 14 residues. V lost 0 bases, J lost 7 bases, and 7 bases stayed unmatched. CDR3 amino acids: CASSLGGSAAEQYF. For the CDR3, the DNA is TGCGCCAGCAGCTTGGGCGGGAGTGCTGCAGAGCAGTACTTC. Full variable domain (remainder filled in from reference TRBV5-1 and TRBJ2-7): KAGVTQTPRYLIKTRGQQVTLSCSPISGHRSVSWYQQTPGQGLQFLFEYFSETQRNKGNFPGRFSGRQFSNSRSEMNVSTLELGDSALYLCASSLGGSAAEQYFGPGTRLTVT.